This T cell receptor (gamma chain) was sequenced for a study of Vδ1+ human thymocytes. Study-wide points: Thymic TRG and TRD repertoires appeared highly polyclonal, with Gaussian CDR3 length distributions. Unexpected Vdelta2 sequences could cause misinterpretation of bulk repertoire data. Unlike peripheral blood Vdelta1+ controls, thymic delta-chain sequences included about 20% Vdelta2 and few Vdelta3.

CDR3 size: 14 residues. The V gene end was trimmed by 0 bases and the J gene end by 2 bases; junction bases not matched to a gene: 4. Germline CDR1 EGSNGY, CDR2 YDSYNSKV. On this clone: Its target is unknown.

Sequences come from RNA converted to cDNA by reverse transcription. Multiplex PCR used pooled V-gene forward primers and a constant-region reverse primer to amplify CDR3s. TCRdb re-identified clones in the multiplex PCR reads via CATT. This table holds about 36,000 gamma-chain clones, 20% to 25% found once. After alphabeta T cell depletion, CD3+ Vdelta1+ Vdelta2- thymocytes were sorted. Between roughly 97% and 99.6% of sorted thymocytes were Vdelta1+. The clonotype comes from a girl under three years old who had congenital heart surgery. The sequenced sample was Vdelta1+ gamma-delta thymocytes from the thymus. Subset indicated: FACS-sorted CD3+ TCRalphabeta- TCRVdelta1+ TCRVdelta2- thymocytes. The chain joins TRGV2 to TRGJ1 or TRGJ2. CDR3 amino acids: CATWDGTYYYKKLF. The CDR3 nucleotides read TGTGCCACCTGGGACGGGACGTATTATTATAAGAAACTCTTT.